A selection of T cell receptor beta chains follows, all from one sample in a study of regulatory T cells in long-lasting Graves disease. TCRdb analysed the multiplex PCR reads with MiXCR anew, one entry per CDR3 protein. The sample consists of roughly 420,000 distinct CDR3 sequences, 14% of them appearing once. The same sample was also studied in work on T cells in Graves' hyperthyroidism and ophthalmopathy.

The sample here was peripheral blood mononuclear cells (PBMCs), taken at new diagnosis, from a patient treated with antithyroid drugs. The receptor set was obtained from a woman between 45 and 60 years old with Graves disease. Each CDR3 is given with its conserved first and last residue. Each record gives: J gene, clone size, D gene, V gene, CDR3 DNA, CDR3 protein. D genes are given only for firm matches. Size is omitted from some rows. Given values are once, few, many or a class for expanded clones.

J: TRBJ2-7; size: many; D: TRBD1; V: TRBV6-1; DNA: TGTGCCAGCAGCCTAAGTGGAGGCAGGGGGCGTTGGGAGCAGTACTTC; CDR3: CASSLSGGRGRWEQYF
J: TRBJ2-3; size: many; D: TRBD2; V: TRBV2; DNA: TGTGCCAGCAGTGGGGGGGGAAGAGATACGCAGTATTTT; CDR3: CASSGGGRDTQYF
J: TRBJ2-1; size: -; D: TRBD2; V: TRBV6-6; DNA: TGTGCCAGCAGTTACTCGACAGGGACTAGCGGGACCAATGAGCAGTTCTTC; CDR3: CASSYSTGTSGTNEQFF
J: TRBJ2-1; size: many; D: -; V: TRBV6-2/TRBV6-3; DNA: TGTGCCAGCAGTTACGAAGATCCGGGACTCTTCTACAATGAGCAGTTCTTC; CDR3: CASSYEDPGLFYNEQFF
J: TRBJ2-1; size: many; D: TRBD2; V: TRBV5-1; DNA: TGCGCCAGCAGCCTGGCGGCTACTAGCGGGAGGGCCGGCAATGAGCAGTTCTTC; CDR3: CASSLAATSGRAGNEQFF
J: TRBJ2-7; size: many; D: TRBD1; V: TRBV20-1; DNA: TGCAGTGCTGGGACAGGGGGCTACGAGCAGTACTTC; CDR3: CSAGTGGYEQYF
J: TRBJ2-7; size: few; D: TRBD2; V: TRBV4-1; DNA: TGCGCCAGCAGCCAAGGGGGAGGGCTTGGGTCCTACGAGCAGTACTTC; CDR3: CASSQGGGLGSYEQYF
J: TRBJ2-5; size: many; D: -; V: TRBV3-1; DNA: TGTGCCAGCAGCTCCCGGTCCGGGTCTCAAGAGACCCAGTACTTC; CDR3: CASSSRSGSQETQYF
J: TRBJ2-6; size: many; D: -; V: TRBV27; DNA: TGTGCCAGCAGCTTATGGGGCTCTGGGGCCAACGTCCTGACTTTC; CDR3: CASSLWGSGANVLTF
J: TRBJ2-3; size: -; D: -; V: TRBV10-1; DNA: TGCGCCAGCAGTGAGTCGAAGTGGGATACGCAGTATTTT; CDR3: CASSESKWDTQYF
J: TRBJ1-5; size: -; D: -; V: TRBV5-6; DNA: TGTGCCAGCAGCCGCCGCCGCCGGTACGGCAATCAGCCCCAGCATTTT; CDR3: CASSRRRRYGNQPQHF
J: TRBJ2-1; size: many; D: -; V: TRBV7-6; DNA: TGTGCCAGCAGCTTAGCTAGTCTCCAATCCTACAATGAGCAGTTCTTC; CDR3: CASSLASLQSYNEQFF
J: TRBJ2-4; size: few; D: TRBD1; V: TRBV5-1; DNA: TGCGCCAGCAGCCCCCAGGGGGCGTATAACATTCAGTACTTC; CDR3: CASSPQGAYNIQYF
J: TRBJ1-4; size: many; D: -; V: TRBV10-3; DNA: TGTGCCATCAGTGAGGGGAGAACTAATGAAAAACTGTTTTTT; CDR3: CAISEGRTNEKLFF
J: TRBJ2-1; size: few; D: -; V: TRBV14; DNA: TGTGCCAGCAGCCAAGAAGGGATGGGTACCTATGCGTACAATGAGCAGTTCTTC; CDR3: CASSQEGMGTYAYNEQFF
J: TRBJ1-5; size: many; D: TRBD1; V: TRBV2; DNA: TGTGCCAGCTGTACTACTCCGGGACAGGGGGGGTATCAGCCCCAGCATTTT; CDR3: CASCTTPGQGGYQPQHF
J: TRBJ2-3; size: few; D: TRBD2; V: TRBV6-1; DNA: TGTGCCAGCGATCGGACTAGCGGGAGTGCAGATACGCAGTATTTT; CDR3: CASDRTSGSADTQYF
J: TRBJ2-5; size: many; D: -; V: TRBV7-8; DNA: TGTGCCAGCAGCTTAGCGGACCAAGAGACCCAGTACTTC; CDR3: CASSLADQETQYF
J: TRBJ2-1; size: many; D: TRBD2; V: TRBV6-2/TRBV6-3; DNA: TGTGCCAGCAGTTACCTGGTAGGGACTAGCCCTTCCTACAATGAGCAGTTCTTC; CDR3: CASSYLVGTSPSYNEQFF
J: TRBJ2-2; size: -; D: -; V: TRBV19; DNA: TGTGCCAGTAGGGAAGGGGCCCGGGACACCGGGGAGCTGTTTTTT; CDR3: CASREGARDTGELFF
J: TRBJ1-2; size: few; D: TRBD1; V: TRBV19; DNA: TGTGCCAGTACTGAGACAGGGGGATACTATGGCTACACCTTC; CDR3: CASTETGGYYGYTF
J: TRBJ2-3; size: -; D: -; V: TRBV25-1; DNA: TGTGCCAGCAGTGAATATCTAGGGGGGCGCACAGATACGCAGTATTTT; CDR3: CASSEYLGGRTDTQYF
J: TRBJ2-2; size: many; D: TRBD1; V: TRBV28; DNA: TGTGCCAGCAGTGACAGGGGGCGGTCCGGGGAGCTGTTTTTT; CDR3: CASSDRGRSGELFF
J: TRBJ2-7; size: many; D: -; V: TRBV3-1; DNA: TGTGCCAGCAGCTTTTACGGGGACCCCTACGAGCAGTACTTC; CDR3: CASSFYGDPYEQYF
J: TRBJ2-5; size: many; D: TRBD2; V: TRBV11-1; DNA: TGTGCCAGCAGCTTAAGGGCTAGCGGCCAAGAGACCCAGTACTTC; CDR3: CASSLRASGQETQYF
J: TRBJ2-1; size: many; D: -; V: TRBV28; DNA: TGTGCCAGCATCAATACAGGGCCAGTTGTGGACAATGAGCAGTTCTTC; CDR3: CASINTGPVVDNEQFF
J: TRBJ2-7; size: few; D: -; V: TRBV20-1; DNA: TGCAGTGCTCCATCCTCCTCAGGGGGGGCCGAGCAGTACTTC; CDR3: CSAPSSSGGAEQYF
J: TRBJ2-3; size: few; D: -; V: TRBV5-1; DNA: TGCGCCAGCAGCTTGGTGGCTAGCGAATACACAGATACGCAGTATTTT; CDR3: CASSLVASEYTDTQYF
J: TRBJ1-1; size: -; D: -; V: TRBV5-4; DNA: TGTGCCAGCAGCTTTATTGGGGGGGATGAAGCTTTCTTT; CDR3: CASSFIGGDEAFF
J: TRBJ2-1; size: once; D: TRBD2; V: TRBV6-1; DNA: TGTGCCATGGCGCGGGAGGGTTGGTACAATGAGCAGTTCTTC; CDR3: CAMAREGWYNEQFF
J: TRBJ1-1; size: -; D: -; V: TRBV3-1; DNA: TGTGCCAGCAGCCAAGGGAACGGGGGATGGATGAACACTGAAGCTTTCTTT; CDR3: CASSQGNGGWMNTEAFF
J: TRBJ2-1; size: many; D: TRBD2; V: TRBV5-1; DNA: TGCGCCAGTTATCTGTCCCCGGCTGTCCTAGCGGGGGACAATGAGCAGTTCTTC; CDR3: CASYLSPAVLAGDNEQFF
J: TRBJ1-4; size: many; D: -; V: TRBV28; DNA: TGTGCCAGCAGTGAGGAGGGGGCAACTAATGAAAAACTGTTTTTT; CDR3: CASSEEGATNEKLFF
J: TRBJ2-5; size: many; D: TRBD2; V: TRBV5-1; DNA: TGCGCCAGCAGCTCTCTAGCGGGAGTTCAAGAGACCCAGTACTTC; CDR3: CASSSLAGVQETQYF
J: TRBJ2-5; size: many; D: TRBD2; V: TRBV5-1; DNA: TGCGCCAGCAGCTCGGAACCTCTAGCGGGTGTTCAAGAGACCCAGTACTTC; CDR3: CASSSEPLAGVQETQYF
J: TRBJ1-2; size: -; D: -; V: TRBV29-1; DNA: TGCAGCGTTACAGGAGAGTATGGCTACACCTTC; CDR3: CSVTGEYGYTF
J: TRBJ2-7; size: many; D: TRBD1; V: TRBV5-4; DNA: TGTGCCAGCAGCCCCCCCGGGACAGCAGACTACGAGCAGTACTTC; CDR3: CASSPPGTADYEQYF
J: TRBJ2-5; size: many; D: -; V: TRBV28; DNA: TGTGCCAGCTTACGGGGAGAGACCCAGTACTTC; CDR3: CASLRGETQYF
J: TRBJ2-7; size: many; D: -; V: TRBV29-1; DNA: TGCAGCGTTGTGGGGGGAGAAAAGCAGTACTTC; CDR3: CSVVGGEKQYF
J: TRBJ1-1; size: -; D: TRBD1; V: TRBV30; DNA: TGTGCCTGGAGTCCCCACAGGGGAGCCCCTGAAGCTTTCTTT; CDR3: CAWSPHRGAPEAFF
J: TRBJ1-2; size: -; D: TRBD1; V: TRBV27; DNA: TGTGCCAGCAGTTTATGGGACAGGGGTGTTTTTACCTTC; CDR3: CASSLWDRGVFTF
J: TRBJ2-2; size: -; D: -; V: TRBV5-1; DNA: TGCGCCAGCAGCATAGGGACTCCCGGGGAGCTGTTTTTT; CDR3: CASSIGTPGELFF
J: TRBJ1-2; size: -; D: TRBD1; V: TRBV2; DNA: TGTGCCAGCAGCGAAGACAGGGACTATGGCTACACCTTC; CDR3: CASSEDRDYGYTF
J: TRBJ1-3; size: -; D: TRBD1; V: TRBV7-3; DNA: TGTGCCAGCAGCTTAAGGATGGACAGGGGCTTCCGAAACACCATATATTTT; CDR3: CASSLRMDRGFRNTIYF
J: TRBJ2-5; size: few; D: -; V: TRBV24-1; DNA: TGTGCCACCAGTGATTTTCTCGCGCAAGAGACCCAGTACTTC; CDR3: CATSDFLAQETQYF
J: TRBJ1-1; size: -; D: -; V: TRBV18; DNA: TGTGCCAGCTCACCACCGACTTTCGAAAGACGGGGCACTGAAGCTTTCTTT; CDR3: CASSPPTFERRGTEAFF
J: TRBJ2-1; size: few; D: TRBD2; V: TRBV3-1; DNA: TGTGCCAGCGGCCGCGGGAGCTCCTACAATGAGCAGTTCTTC; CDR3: CASGRGSSYNEQFF
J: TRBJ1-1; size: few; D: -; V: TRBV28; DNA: TGTGCCAGCGCCAGGGAAGTAATGAACACTGAAGCTTTCTTT; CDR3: CASAREVMNTEAFF
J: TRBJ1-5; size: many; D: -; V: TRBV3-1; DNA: TGTGCCAGCAGCCAAGGGGCCAGTCAGCCCCAGCATTTT; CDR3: CASSQGASQPQHF
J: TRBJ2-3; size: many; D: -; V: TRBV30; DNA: TGTGCCGGGCACCGGCGTGGGTACACAGATACGCAGTATTTT; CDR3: CAGHRRGYTDTQYF
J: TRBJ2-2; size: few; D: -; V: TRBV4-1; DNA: TGCGCCAGCAGCCAAGGGGTGGAGGTCGGGGAGCTGTTTTTT; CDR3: CASSQGVEVGELFF